This TCR beta chain derives from a study of control samples from healthy donors and cancer patients. Using immunoSEQ multiplex PCR, the repertoire was profiled, and TCRdb retains in-frame clones only, with some absent. This table has 150,000 to 200,000 clones, roughly 88% appearing once. Germline loops: CDR1 SGHNT, CDR2 YYREEE (reference sequence). This CDR3 is built from 17 residues. The V segment lost 6 bases and the J segment 5 bases; nucleotides outside the gene matches: 15. The V gene is TRBV5-4, the J gene TRBJ2-3; TRBD2 agrees at 10 bases. The specimen was blood. This receptor was taken from a woman younger than 45 in good health. Here the CDR3 reads CASNLHSGGPGGDTQYF. CDR3 nucleotide sequence: TGTGCCAGCAACCTCCATAGCGGGGGGCCAGGGGGAGATACGCAGTATTTT.